One sample yielded the 19 T cell receptor beta chains listed below, sequenced in a study of blood T cell repertoires in COVID-19. Using immunoSEQ multiplex PCR, the repertoire was profiled, and TCRdb retains in-frame clones only, with some absent. This sample has tens of thousands of clones; roughly 89% occur once, and the top ten carry over 7.5%. Sequencing input: peripheral blood. These receptors were collected from a human donor with active COVID-19. The donor label of this sample is uncertain.

This chain uses TRBV3-1 (or the pseudogene TRBV3-2) with TRBJ1-2; D unclear. The germline V gene has CDR1 LGHDT and CDR2 YNNKEL (reference sequence). V gave up 3 bases and J gave up 5 bases, with 13 bases separating them. This CDR3 contains 14 residues. DNA of the CDR3: TGTGCCAGCAGCCATCCCGGGGTGGGGTATGGCTACACCTTC. This codes for CASSHPGVGYGYTF.

This clone appeared a few times. This sequence joins TRBV7-6 and TRBJ2-7; 10 bases are a match to TRBD2. V gave up 5 bases and J gave up 2 bases; unmatched junction bases: 6. The V gene's germline CDR1 is SGHVS and CDR2 FNYEAQ. CDR3 size: 15 residues. CDR3: CASSSWTSGTYEQYF. The CDR3 DNA is TGTGCCAGCAGCAGCTGGACTAGCGGAACCTACGAGCAGTACTTC.

The chain links TRBV6-2 or TRBV6-3 to TRBJ1-5; 9 positions match TRBD1. The junction had 6 bases not matched to a gene; V was cut back by 3 bases and J by 9 bases. The CDR3 extends over 14 amino acids. Germline V lookup: CDR1 MNHEY, CDR2 SVGEGT. The CDR3 is CASSYQGTGRPQHF. CDR3 in DNA: TGTGCCAGCAGTTATCAAGGGACAGGGAGGCCCCAGCATTTT.

The J gene is TRBJ1-1, the V gene TRBV28; D uncertain. Germline CDR1 MDHEN, CDR2 SYDVKM. Trimming took off 5 bases at V and 1 base at J, with 11 bases between the two ends. The CDR3 length is 14 residues. CDR3 nucleotide sequence: TGTGCCAGCAGTACACTCACGGGGAACACTGAAGCTTTCTTT. Residues: CASSTLTGNTEAFF.

The chain employs TRBV14 and TRBJ1-6; D is undetermined. V was pared by 0 bases and J by 2 bases, with 8 bases between. The germline V gene has CDR1 SGHDN and CDR2 FVKESK. This CDR3 region has 16 residues. CDR3 nucleotide sequence: TGTGCCAGCAGCCAAGATCAGGCAGCCTATAATTCACCCCTCCACTTT. Translation gives CASSQDQAAYNSPLHF.

This clone was observed a single time. The chain combines TRBV5-1 with TRBJ2-1; 9 bases are shared with TRBD2. V lost 0 bases, J lost 7 bases, and 14 bases stayed unmatched. The CDR3 totals 18 residues. The germline gives CDR1 SGHRS, CDR2 YFSETQ. The CDR3 bases are TGCGCCAGCAGCTTGGTACCCTCCACCAGCGGGGGGCGGAATGAGCAGTTCTTC. It is translated as CASSLVPSTSGGRNEQFF.

The chain recombines TRBV5-1 with TRBJ1-1; 7 positions match TRBD1. This CDR3 is built from 11 residues. The J segment lost 7 bases and the V segment lost 4 bases, leaving 1 base of the junction unmatched. Germline lookup yields CDR1 SGHRS and CDR2 YFSETQ. This CDR3 is CASSRDSEAFF. As DNA, the CDR3 is TGCGCCAGCAGCCGGGACAGTGAAGCTTTCTTT.

DNA of the CDR3: TGTGCCAGCAGCCCCCATAAGAGCGACATTCAGTACTTC. It yields the protein CASSPHKSDIQYF. The chain couples TRBV7-9 to TRBJ2-4, with D unresolved. V lost 5 bases and J lost 8, with 13 bases in between. This CDR3 has 13 amino acids. Germline CDR1 is SEHNR and CDR2 is FQNEAQ (reference sequence).

The chain couples TRBV28 to TRBJ1-5; no firm D call. V dropped 3 bases and J dropped 0 bases, with 9 bases sitting between them. There are 15 residues in the CDR3. Per germline, CDR1 MDHEN and CDR2 SYDVKM. CDR3 sequence: CASSLIQVSNQPQHF. CDR3 bases: TGTGCCAGCAGTTTGATCCAGGTTAGCAATCAGCCCCAGCATTTT.

The chain uses TRBV24-1 and TRBJ2-1, with TRBD2 matching over 13 bases. This CDR3 contains 16 residues. Per the germline V gene, CDR1 is KGHDR and CDR2 is SFDVKD. With 4 bases clipped from V and 7 bases from J, the junction kept 6 bases outside the gene matches. CDR3 coding DNA: TGTGCCACCAGTGACCCGACTAGCGGGAGGTTAAATGAGCAGTTCTTC. It is translated as CATSDPTSGRLNEQFF.

Only a few counts were recorded for this clone. This chain connects TRBV21-1 to TRBJ2-7; TRBD2, the D gene given by the table, was not confirmed from the DNA. TRBV21-1 is reported as a pseudogene. The CDR3 runs to 14 residues. The CDR3, as DNA: TGTGCCAGCAGGGCATGGACTAGCGGGACCCGCTTGGCGGTC. Protein product: CASRAWTSGTRLAV.

The CDR3 DNA reads as TGTGCCAGCAGCGTTGGACAGGGGACCTCTGAAGCTTTCTTT. Translated, it gives CASSVGQGTSEAFF. J is TRBJ1-1 and V is TRBV7-8; 9 bases map to TRBD1. Germline V gives CDR1 SGHVS, CDR2 FQNEAQ. V lost 5 bases to trimming and J lost 6 bases; unmatched junction nucleotides: 7. The CDR3 extends over 14 amino acids.

This clone has just one count. V is TRBV30 and J is TRBJ2-2; possibly TRBD2 for D (6 bases). Trimming left V 4 bases short and J 5 bases short, with 17 bases between. CDR1 GTSNPN and CDR2 SVGIG come from the germline V gene (reference sequence). The CDR3 covers 15 residues. Here the CDR3 DNA reads TGTGCCTGGAACTCGGGCGGGATGGGTACCGGGGAGCTGTTTTTT. Translating it yields CAWNSGGMGTGELFF.

This sequence joins TRBV7-9 and TRBJ2-1; D is possibly TRBD1 (6 bases). Germline CDR1 and CDR2: SEHNR and FQNEAQ (reference sequence). Trimming cost V 5 bases and J 8 bases, with 13 bases left between them. This CDR3 comprises 13 residues. Written as DNA, the CDR3 is TGTGCCAGCAGCATCAGGGGTTGGGATGAGCAGTTCTTC. Protein sequence: CASSIRGWDEQFF.

V gene TRBV5-1 combines with J gene TRBJ2-1, with 7 bases lining up with TRBD2. Germline CDR1 reads SGHRS; CDR2 reads YFSETQ. The V gene end was trimmed by 6 bases and the J gene end by 6 bases; junction bases not matched to a gene: 18. The length of the CDR3 is 17 residues. CDR3 amino acids: CASKVGSRGGTGNEQFF. CDR3 nucleotides: TGCGCCAGCAAGGTGGGGTCGCGGGGAGGGACCGGCAATGAGCAGTTCTTC. The entire variable domain, with the rest obtained from reference TRBV5-1 and TRBJ2-1, is as follows: KAGVTQTPRYLIKTRGQQVTLSCSPISGHRSVSWYQQTPGQGLQFLFEYFSETQRNKGNFPGRFSGRQFSNSRSEMNVSTLELGDSALYLCASKVGSRGGTGNEQFFGPGTRLTVL.

The rearrangement uses TRBV11-2 and TRBJ2-4; the D gene is possibly TRBD2 (6 bases). Per the germline V gene, CDR1 is SGHAT and CDR2 is FQNNGV. The V and J ends lost 3 bases and 12 bases respectively, with 24 bases between them. The CDR3 extends over 16 amino acids. The DNA for the CDR3 is TGTGCCAGCAGCTTCCATCCCGGGAGTTCCCTAGAAACTCAGTACTTC. This codes for CASSFHPGSSLETQYF.

This rearrangement joins TRBV7-6 to TRBJ2-2; tentative D call: TRBD2 (6 bases). CDR3 size: 16 residues. V was pared by 0 bases and J by 2 bases, with 10 bases between. CDR1 and CDR2 (germline): SGHVS, FNYEAQ. CDR3 coding DNA: TGTGCCAGCAGCTTAGCTGGCGGGGTAAACACCGGGGAGCTGTTTTTT. It is translated as CASSLAGGVNTGELFF.

This chain joins TRBV6-2 or TRBV6-3 and TRBJ2-1; TRBD2 matches at 14 bases. Germline assignment: CDR1 MNHEY and CDR2 SVGEGT. There are 16 residues in the CDR3. V lost 2 bases and J lost 10; bases outside the gene matches: 7. This CDR3 is CASSYAGLAGVREQFF. DNA for the CDR3: TGTGCCAGCAGTTACGCGGGACTAGCGGGAGTCAGGGAGCAGTTCTTC.

This clone has a single count. The rearrangement links TRBV5-1 to TRBJ2-3, with TRBD2 matching over 9 bases. V shed 1 base, J shed 5 bases, and the junction held 5 bases outside the gene matches. Germline values: CDR1 SGHRS, CDR2 YFSETQ. The CDR3 covers 15 residues. The CDR3 nucleotides are TGCGCCAGCAGCTTGCGGGGACTAGCTATAGATACGCAGTATTTT. Its translation: CASSLRGLAIDTQYF.